This TCR beta chain was retrieved from a study of beta chain features in type 1 diabetes. Every bit of the isolated RNA underwent reverse transcription, so sequencing read expressed TCRB transcripts. The table came from immunoSEQ multiplex PCR; TCRdb's copy has only in-frame clones and leaves some out. The sample gives roughly 150,000 clones, under 9.5% of which show up once; approximately 0.65% is in the top ten. Germline CDR1 and CDR2: SQVTM and ANQGSEA. The CDR3 length is 11 residues. With V trimmed by 7 bases and J by 5 bases, 3 bases remained unmatched. This clone came up a few times. The sequenced material came from central memory CD4+ T cells from blood. The TCR comes from a man younger than 30 in good health. The chain employs TRBV29-1 and TRBJ2-5; 8 bases agree with TRBD1. In nucleotides, the CDR3 is TGCAGCGGCCGACAGGGGGAGACCCAGTACTTC. Protein sequence: CSGRQGETQYF.